The text below deals with one TCR beta chain. The data originate from a study of blood T cell repertoires in COVID-19. Repertoires were generated with immunoSEQ multiplex PCR, while TCRdb's copy carries only in-frame clones and drops some. The sample comprises around 250,000 clones, 80% to 90% of which are singletons, and around 1.8% rests with the top ten. The CDR3 runs 14 residues. Germline V gives CDR1 SNHLY, CDR2 FYNNEI. V lost 7 bases, J lost 6 bases, and 8 bases stayed unmatched. This chain uses TRBV2 with TRBJ1-5; 8 nucleotides agree with TRBD1. Sequenced material: PBMCs or T cells enriched from blood (not recorded which). This receptor was identified in a woman aged 50 to 60 who had recovered from COVID-19. The CDR3: CASIPGQGGQPQHF. The CDR3 DNA sequence: TGTGCCAGCATCCCCGGACAGGGAGGTCAGCCCCAGCATTTT.